This T cell receptor beta chain was obtained from a study of Graves' ophthalmopathy and Graves' hyperthyroidism. The V gene's germline CDR1 is SGHDT and CDR2 YYEEEE. Trimming removed 0 bases from V and 9 bases from J, with 10 bases in between. The CDR3 sequence is 14 residues long. For repertoire sequencing, the TCR beta CDR3 regions were amplified from RNA transcripts. First-round RT-PCR employed HTBI primers, with a second-round multiplex PCR after it. TCRdb used MiXCR to reprocess the multiplex PCR reads, holding one entry per CDR3 protein. This sample has about 620,000 distinct CDR3 sequences, with over 20% found just once. This clonotype was observed a handful of times.

J is TRBJ1-6 and V is TRBV5-6; a possible D gene is TRBD1 (6 bases). This sequence originates from a woman aged 18-35 years with stable Graves' hyperthyroidism. Some clones in this sample may be carry-over from other donors' samples. The material sequenced was peripheral blood. The CDR3, as DNA: TGTGCCAGCAGCTTGGGACAGGAGAGTTCACCCCTCCACTTT. Translated, it gives CASSLGQESSPLHF.